One TCR beta chain is described in this entry. The antigen is not known. These data come from a study of OX40 agonist ivuxolimab in advanced cancers. Study context: Ivuxolimab, which patients received intravenously every 2 weeks, was dosed at 0.01 to 10 mg/kg. Study-wide findings and caveats: Normalized T-cell clonal expansion was also low in a subset of nonresponders.

Germline V gives CDR1 SQVTM, CDR2 ANQGSEA. CDR3 length: 12 amino acids. V lost 4 bases and J lost 5, with 11 bases in between. The repertoire was sequenced with immunoSEQ multiplex PCR; TCRdb's copy has only in-frame clones and lacks some. The repertoire holds 30,000 to 40,000 clones, with roughly 76% as singletons. This receptor was taken from an adult with an advanced solid tumor such as melanoma, head and neck, liver or kidney cancer. The chain combines TRBV29-1 with TRBJ2-5, with D possibly called TRBD1 or TRBD2 (5 bases each). Sequenced here: CD4+ or CD8+ T cells sorted from blood, sampled in a trial of the OX40 agonist ivuxolimab. CDR3 DNA: TGCAGCGTTGCGCAGGGACCCGAGACCCAGTACTTC. This gives the protein CSVAQGPETQYF.